Listed below are T cell receptor beta chains from one sample, sequenced in a study of cytomegalovirus exposure and HLA in healthy donors. The data were produced by immunoSEQ multiplex PCR, yet TCRdb's version contains in-frame clones alone and is incomplete. This sample has more than 85,000 clones, with around 88% found just once. Specimen: PBMCs. The origin of the receptors is a man aged 40-49 years in good health and CMV-seronegative. Both conserved end residues are part of each CDR3.

J gene | V gene | CDR3 protein
TRBJ1-6 | TRBV5-4 | CASSLAGNSPLHF
TRBJ2-3 | TRBV28 | CASSLAGDRDTQYF
TRBJ2-5 | TRBV30 | CAWSPGGLETQYF
TRBJ1-1 | TRBV29-1 | CSAGQGRNTEAFF
TRBJ2-1 | TRBV4-2 | CASSHPLGDEQFF
TRBJ2-7 | TRBV28 | CASRAEGVYEQYF
TRBJ2-7 | TRBV6-1 | CASSEAEGLISSYEQYF
TRBJ2-1 | TRBV15 | CATSREGGPYDEQFF
TRBJ1-1 | TRBV5-4 | CASSPRQGSTEAFF
TRBJ1-3 | TRBV6-5 | CASSPPGGNTIYF
TRBJ1-1 | TRBV28 | CASSPGLNTEAFF
TRBJ1-1 | TRBV6-5 | CASSYSVGRGKTEAFF
TRBJ1-6 | TRBV5-6 | CASRKPGTDDSPYNSPLHF
TRBJ1-4 | TRBV4-3 | CASSQDAWTGDEKLFF
TRBJ2-5 | TRBV7-9 | CASSLWAGGLQETQYF
TRBJ2-3 | TRBV6-5 | CASRLSRGDTQYF
TRBJ1-2 | TRBV6-1 | CASSGRQGANYGYTF
TRBJ1-2 | TRBV5-6 | CASSPDTRNYGYTF
TRBJ1-2 | TRBV28 | CASSFSPPGGTGVGYTF
TRBJ2-3 | TRBV5-4 | CASSLGGVLLWTDTQYF
TRBJ1-1 | TRBV27 | CASTRLGGADTEAFF
TRBJ2-1 | TRBV29-1 | CSVEYLAEDNEQFF
TRBJ1-5 | TRBV4-1 | CASSQDRSRRNQPQHF
TRBJ2-7 | TRBV28 | CASSLVMGLSGSYEQYF
TRBJ1-1 | TRBV18 | CASSPSGTGGTEAFF
TRBJ1-1 | TRBV5-1 | CASSPRRENTEAFF
TRBJ1-1 | TRBV10-3 | CAIRPGQNTEAFF
TRBJ1-6 | TRBV23-1 | CASSQSGQGPSYNSPLHF
TRBJ1-2 | TRBV5-4 | CASSYSRGLGGYTF